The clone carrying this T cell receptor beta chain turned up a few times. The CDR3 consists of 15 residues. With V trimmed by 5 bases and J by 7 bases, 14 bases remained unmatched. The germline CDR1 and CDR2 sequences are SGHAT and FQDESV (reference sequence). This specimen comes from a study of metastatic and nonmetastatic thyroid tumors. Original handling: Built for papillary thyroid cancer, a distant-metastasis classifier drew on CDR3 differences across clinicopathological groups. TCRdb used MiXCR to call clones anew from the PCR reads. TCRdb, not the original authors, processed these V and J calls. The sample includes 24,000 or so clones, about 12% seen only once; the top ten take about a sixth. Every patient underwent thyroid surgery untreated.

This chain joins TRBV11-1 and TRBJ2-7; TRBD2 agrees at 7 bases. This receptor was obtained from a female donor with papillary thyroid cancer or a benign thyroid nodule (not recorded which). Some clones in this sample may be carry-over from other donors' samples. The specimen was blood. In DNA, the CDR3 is TGTGCCAGCAGCCCTAGCGGTATGGCCGTCATAGAGCAGTACTTC. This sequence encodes CASSPSGMAVIEQYF.